The rows below give T cell receptor beta chains drawn from one sample of a study of blood T cells in healthy people across ages. One entry per CDR3 protein, called by TCRdb with MiXCR from the 5' RACE reads. The repertoire holds hundreds of thousands of distinct CDR3 sequences, with about 51% as singletons. Sequences were obtained from blood. The source of these receptors is a woman aged 80 or older in good health. CDR3s include the opening cysteine and the closing phenylalanine or tryptophan. A D gene is named only where the DNA matches it firmly. Where a row states a size, it is once, few, many or the class of an expanded clone; other rows omit it.

abundance | j_gene | v_gene | d_gene | CDR3aa | CDR3nt
NA | TRBJ2-3 | TRBV20-1 | TRBD2 | CSAEGLAGEPDTQYF | TGCAGTGCTGAGGGACTAGCGGGAGAGCCAGATACGCAGTATTTT
NA | TRBJ2-1 | TRBV29-1 | NA | CSVGSSNEQFF | TGCAGCGTTGGATCCAGCAATGAGCAGTTCTTC
many | TRBJ2-7 | TRBV20-1 | NA | CSALDSPQQYF | TGCAGTGCCTTGGATTCTCCCCAGCAGTACTTC
NA | TRBJ1-2 | TRBV20-1 | NA | CSARGRTDYGYTF | TGCAGTGCTAGGGGCCGGACAGACTATGGCTACACCTTC
NA | TRBJ2-2 | TRBV10-3 | NA | CAVSIQELFF | TGTGCCGTCAGCATACAGGAGCTGTTTTTT
few | TRBJ1-1 | TRBV7-4 | TRBD1 | CASSLNEGGTGRALEAFF | TGTGCCAGCAGCTTAAATGAAGGCGGGACAGGCCGAGCCCTTGAAGCTTTCTTT
many | TRBJ2-7 | TRBV7-2 | TRBD1 | CAGVDRGYEQYF | TGTGCCGGCGTTGACAGGGGCTACGAGCAGTACTTC
NA | TRBJ1-2 | TRBV28 | NA | CASRAGPSGYTF | TGTGCCAGCAGGGCAGGGCCCTCCGGCTACACCTTC
many | TRBJ2-1 | TRBV5-1 | TRBD1 | CASSLTGQYNEQFF | TGCGCCAGCAGCTTGACGGGACAGTACAATGAGCAGTTCTTC
many | TRBJ2-1 | TRBV28 | NA | CASSSSAITYNEQFF | TGTGCCAGCAGCTCTAGCGCTATTACCTACAATGAGCAGTTCTTC
NA | TRBJ2-1 | TRBV11-3 | NA | CASSSTPAAPEQFF | TGTGCCAGCAGCTCTACCCCAGCGGCTCCTGAGCAGTTCTTC
few | TRBJ1-4 | TRBV7-9 | NA | CASSLALSTGGMKKLFF | TGTGCCAGCAGCTTGGCCCTTTCGACAGGAGGTATGAAAAAACTGTTTTTT
few | TRBJ2-7 | TRBV15 | NA | CATSRQGGGYEQYF | TGTGCCACCAGCAGACAAGGGGGTGGCTACGAGCAGTACTTC
NA | TRBJ2-7 | TRBV27 | NA | CASSLVGATGEQYF | TGTGCCAGCAGTTTAGTGGGGGCGACGGGGGAGCAGTACTTC
many | TRBJ2-4 | TRBV21-1 | NA | CASSNPGQGGKNIQYF | TGTGCCAGCAGCAACCCCGGACAGGGGGGCAAAAACATTCAGTACTTC
few | TRBJ1-6 | TRBV20-1 | NA | CSARASVSPLHF | TGCAGTGCTAGAGCGTCAGTTTCACCCCTCCACTTT
many | TRBJ1-1 | TRBV10-3 | NA | CAISDMGLNTEAFF | TGTGCCATCAGTGATATGGGGTTAAACACTGAAGCTTTCTTT
many | TRBJ2-7 | TRBV20-1 | NA | CSAATVGHSYEQYF | TGCAGTGCTGCAACTGTGGGACACTCCTACGAGCAGTACTTC
many | TRBJ2-1 | TRBV5-1 | TRBD2 | CASSFGTSNNEQFF | TGCGCCAGCAGCTTTGGGACTAGTAACAATGAGCAGTTCTTC
NA | TRBJ2-2 | TRBV5-1 | NA | CASSLGSRTGELFF | TGCGCCAGCAGCTTGGGATCGCGCACGGGGGAGCTGTTTTTT
many | TRBJ2-7 | TRBV12-3/TRBV12-4 | NA | CASRNPRRDYEQYF | TGTGCCAGCAGAAACCCTCGGAGGGATTACGAGCAGTACTTC
many | TRBJ2-3 | TRBV9 | NA | CASSDNYGGTQYF | TGTGCCAGCAGCGACAACTACGGGGGAACGCAGTATTTT
once | TRBJ2-1 | TRBV27 | NA | CASSRGRPSYNEQFF | TGTGCCAGCAGTCGAGGACGGCCAAGCTACAATGAGCAGTTCTTC
few | TRBJ2-3 | TRBV25-1 | TRBD2 | CASSEGSGSAGTQYF | TGTGCCAGCAGTGAGGGTAGCGGGAGTGCCGGTACGCAGTATTTT
NA | TRBJ2-3 | TRBV5-1 | TRBD1 | CASSPTPGTDGTDTQYF | TGCGCCAGCAGCCCCACCCCCGGGACAGATGGTACAGATACGCAGTATTTT
NA | TRBJ2-1 | TRBV20-1 | NA | CSARGRAAEQFF | TGCAGTGCTAGAGGAAGAGCGGCTGAGCAGTTCTTC
NA | TRBJ2-3 | TRBV12-3/TRBV12-4 | NA | CASTKTALGTDTQYF | TGTGCCAGCACCAAGACCGCGCTGGGCACAGATACGCAGTATTTT
NA | TRBJ1-6 | TRBV20-1 | NA | CSAEISTSSYNSPLHF | TGCAGTGCCGAAATTTCTACAAGCTCCTATAATTCACCCCTCCACTTT
few | TRBJ1-5 | TRBV20-1 | TRBD1 | CSASVQGLQHF | TGCAGTGCTAGCGTACAGGGGCTCCAGCATTTT
NA | TRBJ2-7 | TRBV4-3 | TRBD2 | CASSQRLAGEYEQYF | TGCGCCAGCAGCCAAAGACTAGCGGGGGAATACGAGCAGTACTTC
few | TRBJ1-2 | TRBV20-1 | TRBD1 | CSAREQGQGFGYTF | TGCAGTGCTAGAGAGCAAGGACAGGGCTTTGGCTACACCTTC
NA | TRBJ1-2 | TRBV29-1 | TRBD1 | CSVDGTGGSYGYTF | TGCAGCGTTGACGGGACAGGAGGAAGCTATGGCTACACCTTC
NA | TRBJ1-5 | TRBV12-3/TRBV12-4 | TRBD1 | CASRGQGRGNQPQHF | TGTGCCAGCAGGGGACAGGGACGTGGCAATCAGCCCCAGCATTTT
many | TRBJ2-6 | TRBV29-1 | NA | CSVETGPSGANVLTF | TGCAGCGTTGAAACAGGACCTTCTGGGGCCAACGTCCTGACTTTC
NA | TRBJ2-5 | TRBV20-1 | NA | CSAFYQETQYF | TGCAGTGCTTTTTACCAAGAGACCCAGTACTTC
NA | TRBJ2-2 | TRBV7-2 | NA | CASSLNYFTGELFF | TGTGCCAGCAGCTTAAACTATTTCACCGGGGAGCTGTTTTTT
NA | TRBJ2-3 | TRBV6-1 | TRBD1 | CASSETGTGSDTQYF | TGTGCCAGCAGTGAAACCGGGACAGGGTCAGATACGCAGTATTTT
NA | TRBJ2-5 | TRBV28 | NA | CASSFGGTLNYEQYF | TGTGCCAGCAGTTTTGGGGGGACTTTGAACTATGAGCAGTACTTC
NA | TRBJ1-1 | TRBV19 | NA | CASRGEVHTEAFF | TGTGCCAGTAGGGGGGAGGTTCACACTGAAGCTTTCTTT
NA | TRBJ2-1 | TRBV12-3/TRBV12-4 | NA | CASSMSQGTGQFF | TGTGCCAGCAGTATGTCCCAGGGTACCGGGCAGTTCTTC
NA | TRBJ2-5 | TRBV20-1 | NA | CSASGSRRQETQYF | TGCAGTGCTAGTGGTTCTAGACGGCAAGAGACCCAGTACTTC
many | TRBJ2-3 | TRBV6-4 | NA | CASAEGATDTQYF | TGTGCCAGCGCAGAGGGTGCCACAGATACGCAGTATTTT
NA | TRBJ2-2 | TRBV2 | NA | CASSEQGITGELFF | TGTGCCAGCAGTGAACAGGGGATCACCGGGGAGCTGTTTTTT
few | TRBJ2-7 | TRBV24-1 | NA | CATSDSAGKSYEQYF | TGTGCCACCAGTGATTCGGCCGGGAAATCCTACGAGCAGTACTTC
many | TRBJ1-6 | TRBV7-9 | NA | CASSLISDSDSGNSPLHF | TGTGCCAGCAGCTTGATCTCGGACAGCGACTCCGGGAATTCACCCCTCCACTTT
NA | TRBJ2-7 | TRBV4-1 | NA | CASSQERRGRSYEQYF | TGCGCCAGCAGCCAAGAGCGACGGGGTCGTTCCTACGAGCAGTACTTC
few | TRBJ2-3 | TRBV4-2 | NA | CASSLWTFDRDTQYF | TGTGCCAGCAGCCTCTGGACCTTCGACCGGGATACGCAGTATTTT
NA | TRBJ2-5 | TRBV20-1 | NA | CSASRPVEETQYF | TGCAGTGCTAGTAGACCGGTAGAAGAGACCCAGTACTTC
many | TRBJ2-1 | TRBV9 | NA | CASSVVGGNYNEQFF | TGTGCCAGCAGCGTAGTCGGGGGAAATTACAATGAGCAGTTCTTC
NA | TRBJ2-2 | TRBV2 | NA | CASSGSGRRTGELFF | TGTGCCAGCAGTGGGTCGGGGCGGCGCACCGGGGAGCTGTTTTTT
few | TRBJ2-3 | TRBV7-9 | NA | CASKDFTDTQYF | TGTGCCAGCAAGGATTTCACAGATACGCAGTATTTT